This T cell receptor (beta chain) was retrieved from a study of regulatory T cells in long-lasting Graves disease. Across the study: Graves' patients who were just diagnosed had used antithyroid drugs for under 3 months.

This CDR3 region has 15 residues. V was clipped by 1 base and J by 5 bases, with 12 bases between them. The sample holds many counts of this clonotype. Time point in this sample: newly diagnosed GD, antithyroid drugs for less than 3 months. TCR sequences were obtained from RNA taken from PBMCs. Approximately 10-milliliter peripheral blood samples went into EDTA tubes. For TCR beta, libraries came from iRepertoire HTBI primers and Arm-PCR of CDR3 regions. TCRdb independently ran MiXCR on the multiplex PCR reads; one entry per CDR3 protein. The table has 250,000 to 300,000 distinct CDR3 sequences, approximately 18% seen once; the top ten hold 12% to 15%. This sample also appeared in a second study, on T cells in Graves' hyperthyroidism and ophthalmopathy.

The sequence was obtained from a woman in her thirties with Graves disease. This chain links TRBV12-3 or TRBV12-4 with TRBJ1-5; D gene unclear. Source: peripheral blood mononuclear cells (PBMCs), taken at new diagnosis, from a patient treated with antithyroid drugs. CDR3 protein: CASSLGQKLHQPQHF. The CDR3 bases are TGTGCCAGCAGTTTAGGGCAGAAATTACATCAGCCCCAGCATTTT.